Each of the 26 T cell receptor beta chains below was sequenced from the same sample in a study of T cells after yellow fever vaccination. TCRdb called the 5' RACE reads again in MiXCR, with one record for every CDR3 protein. The table lists about 130,000 distinct CDR3 sequences, just over 6.5% of them singletons. Here the sequenced sample was CD4+ T cells sorted from PBMCs, taken 10 days after the yellow fever booster vaccination. These receptors were taken from a young man who received the YFV17D yellow fever vaccine.

This clonotype was counted ten times or more. V is TRBV20-1 and J is TRBJ2-6; 10 bases line up with TRBD2. CDR3 length: 15 residues. Germline V gene lookup returns CDR1 DFQATT and CDR2 SNEGSKA (reference sequence). Trimming cost V 6 bases and J 2 bases; bases outside gene matches: 4. In DNA form, the CDR3 reads TGCAGTGCCGTAGCGGGAGGAACTGGGGCCAACGTCCTGACTTTC. Protein: CSAVAGGTGANVLTF.

As to this clonotype: A much more abundant neighbour one base away suggests this may be a read error. The gene calls are TRBV7-2 and TRBJ2-1, with D possibly called TRBD1 or TRBD2 (5 bases each). Trimming shortened V by 3 bases and J by 12 bases, and 21 bases separated the two germline ends. In germline, CDR1 is SGHTA, CDR2 FQGNSA. The CDR3 contains 15 residues. The CDR3 spells CASSFVDSSDGGQFF. Written as DNA, the CDR3 is TGTGCCAGCAGCTTTGTGGACTCCTCAGATGGGGGGCAGTTCTTC.

The chain recombines TRBV7-3 with TRBJ2-1, with 8 bases identical to TRBD1. The CDR3 length is 15 residues. Germline V gene lookup returns CDR1 SGHTA and CDR2 FQGTGA. V shed 2 bases, J shed 3 bases, and the junction held 3 bases outside the gene matches. The CDR3 coding sequence is TGTGCCAGCAGCTTACAGGGGGCGTTCTACAATGAGCAGTTCTTC. It codes for CASSLQGAFYNEQFF.

This clonotype was recorded a few times. CDR3 DNA: TGCAGTGCTCCGGAGAACTCTGGGGCCAACGTCCTGACTTTC. Its protein product is CSAPENSGANVLTF. The chain recombines TRBV20-1 with TRBJ2-6; D not certain. Trimming took 5 bases from V and 0 from J, leaving 8 bases between them. In germline, CDR1 is DFQATT, CDR2 SNEGSKA (reference sequence). This CDR3 comprises 14 residues.

As for this clonotype: This may be a read error: a much more frequent sequence differs by one nucleotide. Because the CDR3 is missing its conserved closing phenylalanine or tryptophan, this is likely a read error. This sequence joins TRBV15 and TRBJ1-1; possible D gene TRBD1, 5 bases. V dropped 3 bases and J dropped 4 bases, with 15 bases sitting between them. This CDR3 contains 15 residues. Germline V gene sequence: CDR1 LNHNV, CDR2 YYDKDF (reference sequence). The CDR3 nucleotides read TGTGCCACCAGCAGGAATAGGGGAGGTTTCACTGAAGCTTTCCTT. Protein product: CATSRNRGGFTEAFL.

This clonotype has ten or more counts. The rearrangement uses TRBV5-1 and TRBJ1-2; D possibly corresponds to TRBD1 (5 bases). Germline V gene sequence: CDR1 SGHRS, CDR2 YFSETQ. The CDR3 extends over 15 amino acids. Trimming removed 4 bases from V and 3 bases from J, with 16 bases in between. In nucleotides, the CDR3 is TGCGCCAGCAGCCAACCGGGACCAACTGACTATGGCTACACCTTC. Translating gives CASSQPGPTDYGYTF.

This clonotype was recorded a few times. The chain is built from TRBV28 and TRBJ2-1, with no clear D. The CDR3 runs 13 residues. V dropped 3 bases and J dropped 9 bases, with 12 bases sitting between them. Germline-derived CDR1 and CDR2 are MDHEN and SYDVKM. The DNA of the CDR3 is TGTGCCAGCAGTTTGGCCTTTCCGGGTGAGCAGTTCTTC. This codes for CASSLAFPGEQFF.

V is TRBV20-1 and J is TRBJ1-2; tentative D call: TRBD1 (6 bases). Trimming removed 3 bases from V and 8 bases from J, with 19 bases in between. In germline, CDR1 is DFQATT, CDR2 SNEGSKA (reference sequence). The CDR3 has 14 amino acids. The CDR3 sequence is CSARGTRSQWGYTF. For the CDR3, the DNA is TGCAGTGCTAGGGGGACACGCTCTCAGTGGGGCTACACCTTC.

The table lists this clonotype with many counts. The rearrangement uses TRBV27 and TRBJ1-1; 8 nucleotides match TRBD1. Germline trimming cut 0 bases from V and 1 base from J; bases unmatched to any gene: 1. Germline V gene data show CDR1 as MNHEY and CDR2 as SMNVEV (reference sequence). The CDR3 totals 15 residues. The CDR3 nucleotides read TGTGCCAGCAGTTTATCTACAGGGGGGAACACTGAAGCTTTCTTT. This encodes CASSLSTGGNTEAFF.

This clonotype was counted ten times or more. The DNA for the CDR3 is TGTGCCAGCTCACCACCGGGGGAACGGGATTCTTTCTTT. Its protein product is CASSPPGERDSFF. The chain employs TRBV18 and TRBJ1-1; tentatively, D is TRBD1 (5 bases). CDR1 is KGHSH, CDR2 LQKENI, per germline. The CDR3 has 13 amino acids. V was clipped by 0 bases and J by 12 bases, with 14 bases between them.

CDR3 in amino acids: CASSSVTPKPQFF. DNA for the CDR3: TGTGCCAGCAGTTCAGTGACACCAAAGCCCCAGTTCTTC. The chain has TRBV12-3 or TRBV12-4 and TRBJ2-1; D not resolved. CDR3 size: 13 residues. V lost 4 bases to trimming and J lost 13 bases, with 17 bases between them.

This clonotype was recorded at least ten times. As DNA, the CDR3 is TGTGCCAGCAGTTACACTAGAAAGGACATTCAGTACTTC. Translated: CASSYTRKDIQYF. The V call is TRBV6-5, the J call TRBJ2-4; possible D gene TRBD2, 5 bases. This CDR3 comprises 13 residues. V was trimmed by 2 bases and J by 8 bases, leaving 10 bases between them. Per the germline V gene, CDR1 is MNHEY and CDR2 is SVGAGI.

At least ten counts were recorded for this clonotype. The chain uses TRBV5-4 and TRBJ2-3, with D possibly TRBD1 on 5 matching bases. CDR1 and CDR2 (germline): SGHNT, YYREEE (reference sequence). The CDR3 runs to 17 residues. V lost 1 base and J 3 bases, leaving 18 bases between the germline ends. The CDR3 DNA follows: TGTGCCAGCAGCTTGACTCCTCCTTGGACAACGACAGATACGCAGTATTTT. Translating gives CASSLTPPWTTTDTQYF.

This clonotype was seen many times. V gene TRBV7-9 combines with J gene TRBJ2-5; 15 bases map to TRBD2. V shed 4 bases and J 5 bases; nucleotides not matched to a gene: 8. Germline V gene data show CDR1 as SEHNR and CDR2 as FQNEAQ (reference sequence). This CDR3 comprises 17 residues. The CDR3 DNA sequence: TGTGCCAGCAGCTCCAAATTCGGACTAGCGGGAGGGGAGACCCAGTACTTC. Encoded protein: CASSSKFGLAGGETQYF.

This clonotype was counted many times. V usage is TRBV12-3 or TRBV12-4 and J usage is TRBJ2-5; D may be TRBD2 (6 bases). Deletions cut 7 bases from V and 5 bases from J, with 14 bases between. This CDR3 is built from 13 residues. The CDR3: CASTPRGMETQYF. As DNA, the CDR3 is TGTGCCAGCACCCCCCGGGGGATGGAGACCCAGTACTTC.

This clonotype was observed many times. The chain recombines TRBV3-1 with TRBJ1-1, with D unclear. The V end lost 2 bases, the J end lost 0 bases, and 4 bases lay between the germline ends. Germline V gives CDR1 LGHDT, CDR2 YNNKEL (reference sequence). The CDR3 is 13 amino acids. CDR3 protein: CASSQKMNTEAFF. The CDR3 coding sequence is TGTGCCAGCAGCCAAAAGATGAACACTGAAGCTTTCTTT.

This clonotype was counted at least ten times. The chain joins TRBV29-1 to TRBJ2-3; D is possibly TRBD1 (6 bases). V lost 7 bases, J lost 6 bases, and 14 bases lay in between. The germline V gene encodes CDR1 SQVTM and CDR2 ANQGSEA. The CDR3 spans 12 residues. CDR3 DNA sequence: TGCAGCGAAAAGGGGGTTTCGGATACGCAGTATTTT. Its translation: CSEKGVSDTQYF.

There are many counts of this clonotype. The chain employs TRBV6-2 or TRBV6-3 and TRBJ2-1, with D possibly TRBD1 on 6 matching bases. CDR1 and CDR2 from the germline V gene are MNHEY and SVGEGT. The CDR3 contains 11 residues. With 6 bases removed from V and 14 bases from J, the gap between germline ends came to 14 bases. CDR3 protein: CASRDLNREFF. CDR3 coding DNA: TGTGCCAGCAGGGACCTCAACAGGGAGTTCTTC.

The CDR3 here is CASQRYPSWYNEQFF. CDR3 in DNA: TGTGCAAGTCAACGGTACCCCAGCTGGTACAATGAGCAGTTCTTC. The rearrangement uses TRBV12-2 and TRBJ2-1. TRBV12-2 is a pseudogene segment. This CDR3 is 15 amino acids long.

This clonotype was seen ten or more times. V and J are TRBV7-2 and TRBJ1-1; 7 nucleotides align to TRBD1. This CDR3 is built from 15 residues. Germline V lookup: CDR1 SGHTA, CDR2 FQGNSA. The trim removed 3 bases at V and 4 bases at J, leaving 8 bases unmatched. CDR3 sequence: CASSFQGGATTEAFF. CDR3 in DNA: TGTGCCAGCAGCTTCCAGGGGGGGGCAACCACTGAAGCTTTCTTT.

Only a few counts were recorded for this clonotype. The V call is TRBV5-6, the J call TRBJ1-2; 7 bases are a match to TRBD1. The CDR3 loop spans 12 amino acids. V was pared by 4 bases and J by 7 bases, with 4 bases of the junction left unmatched. Germline lookup yields CDR1 SGHDT and CDR2 YYEEEE. CDR3 loop: CASSLRTGGYTF. Here the CDR3 DNA reads TGTGCCAGCAGCCTCCGGACAGGTGGCTACACCTTC.

This clonotype was counted many times. CDR3 DNA sequence: TGCGCCAGCAGCTTGGACCCCTTAGAGGTTACGCAGTATTTT. This sequence encodes CASSLDPLEVTQYF. This chain connects TRBV5-1 to TRBJ2-3; unclear D gene. This CDR3 region has 14 residues. CDR1 SGHRS and CDR2 YFSETQ come from the germline V gene. Trimming stripped 0 bases from V and 8 bases from J, with 13 bases between.

The sample holds many counts of this clonotype. This chain connects TRBV27 to TRBJ2-7, with TRBD2 matching over 14 bases. The V segment lost 6 bases and the J segment 6 bases; nucleotides outside the gene matches: 7. The CDR3 has 15 amino acids. Germline V CDR1 and CDR2: MNHEY, SMNVEV (reference sequence). CDR3 sequence (DNA): TGTGCCAGCAGAAAAGGGACTAGCGGGAGTGTCGAGCAGTACTTC. Translating it yields CASRKGTSGSVEQYF.

This clonotype was observed many times. This chain uses TRBV10-3 with TRBJ2-1, with TRBD2 matching over 8 bases. J gave up 4 bases and V 10 bases, and 9 bases lay outside the gene matches. This CDR3 is 14 amino acids long. CDR1 is ENHRY, CDR2 SYGVKD, per germline. As DNA, the CDR3 is TGTGCCAGTGGGCTTGCTAGCGGGTACAATGAGCAGTTCTTC. Its protein product is CASGLASGYNEQFF.

This clonotype came up many times. The J gene is TRBJ2-1, the V gene TRBV29-1; TRBD1 might be the D (6 bases). The V gene's germline CDR1 is SQVTM and CDR2 ANQGSEA. The CDR3 runs 10 residues. V shed 8 bases and J shed 7 bases, with 9 bases lying between them. The CDR3 DNA is TGCAGCACAGGGTGGAATGAGCAGTTCTTC. Protein sequence: CSTGWNEQFF.

The sample holds a few counts of this clonotype. The rearrangement links TRBV27 to TRBJ1-6, with 7 bases matching TRBD1. The CDR3 runs to 16 residues. Germline V CDR1 and CDR2: MNHEY, SMNVEV (reference sequence). J was trimmed by 5 bases and V by 4 bases; bases with no gene match: 8. Here the CDR3 DNA reads TGTGCCAGCAGTTCAGCCAGGGGGATAAATAATTCACCCCTCCACTTT. It is translated as CASSSARGINNSPLHF.